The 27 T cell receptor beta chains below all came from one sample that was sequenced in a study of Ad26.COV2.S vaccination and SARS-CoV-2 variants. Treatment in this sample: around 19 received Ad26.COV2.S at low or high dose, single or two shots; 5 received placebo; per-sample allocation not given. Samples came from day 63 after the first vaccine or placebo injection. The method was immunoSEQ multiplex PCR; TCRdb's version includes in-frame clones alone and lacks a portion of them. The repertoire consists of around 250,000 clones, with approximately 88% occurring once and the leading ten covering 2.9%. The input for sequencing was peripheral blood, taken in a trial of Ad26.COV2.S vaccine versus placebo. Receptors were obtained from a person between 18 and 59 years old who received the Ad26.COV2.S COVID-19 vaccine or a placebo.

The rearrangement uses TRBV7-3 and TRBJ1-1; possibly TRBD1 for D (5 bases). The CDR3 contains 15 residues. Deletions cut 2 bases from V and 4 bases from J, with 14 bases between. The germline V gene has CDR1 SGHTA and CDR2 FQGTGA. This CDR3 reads CASSLVRGGGTEAFF. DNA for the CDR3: TGTGCCAGCAGCTTAGTAAGGGGTGGGGGCACTGAAGCTTTCTTT.

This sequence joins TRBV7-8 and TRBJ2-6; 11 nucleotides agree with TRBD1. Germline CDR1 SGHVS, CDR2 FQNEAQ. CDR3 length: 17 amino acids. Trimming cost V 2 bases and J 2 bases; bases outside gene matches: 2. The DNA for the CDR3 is TGTGCCAGCAGCTTACGGGACAGGGGGACTGGGGCCAACGTCCTGACTTTC. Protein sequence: CASSLRDRGTGANVLTF.

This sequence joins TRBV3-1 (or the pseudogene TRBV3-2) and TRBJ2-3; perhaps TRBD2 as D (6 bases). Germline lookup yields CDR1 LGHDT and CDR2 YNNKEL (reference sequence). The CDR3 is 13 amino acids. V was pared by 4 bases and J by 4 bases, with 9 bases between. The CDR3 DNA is TGTGCCAGCAGCCGACTAGAAGCAGATACGCAGTATTTT. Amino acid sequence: CASSRLEADTQYF.

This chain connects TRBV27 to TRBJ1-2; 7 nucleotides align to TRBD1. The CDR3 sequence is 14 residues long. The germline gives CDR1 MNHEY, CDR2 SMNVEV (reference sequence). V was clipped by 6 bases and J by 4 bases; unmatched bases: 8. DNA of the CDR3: TGTGCCAGCAGCCGACAGGGATCAGCCTATGGCTACACCTTC. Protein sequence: CASSRQGSAYGYTF.

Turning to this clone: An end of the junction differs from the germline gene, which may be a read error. CDR3: CASSIAGVRTDTQYF. DNA of the CDR3: TGTGCCAGCAGCATAGCGGGAGTTAGGACAGATACGCAGTATTTT. The chain joins TRBV7-2 to TRBJ2-3, with TRBD2 matching 9 bases. The CDR3 consists of 15 residues. Germline lookup yields CDR1 SGHTA and CDR2 FQGNSA.

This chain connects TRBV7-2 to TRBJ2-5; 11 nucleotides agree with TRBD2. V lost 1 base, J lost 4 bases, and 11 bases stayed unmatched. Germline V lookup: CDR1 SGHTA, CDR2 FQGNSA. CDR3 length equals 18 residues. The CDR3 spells CASSLVALAGGRIETQYF. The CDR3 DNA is TGTGCCAGCAGCTTAGTCGCCCTAGCGGGGGGCCGCATAGAGACCCAGTACTTC.

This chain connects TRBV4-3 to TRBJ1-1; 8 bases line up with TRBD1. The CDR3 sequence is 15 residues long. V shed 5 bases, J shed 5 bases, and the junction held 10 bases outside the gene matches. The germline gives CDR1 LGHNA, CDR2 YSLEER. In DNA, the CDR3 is TGCGCCAGCAGCGCACAATCGACAGGGGAAACTGAAGCTTTCTTT. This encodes CASSAQSTGETEAFF.

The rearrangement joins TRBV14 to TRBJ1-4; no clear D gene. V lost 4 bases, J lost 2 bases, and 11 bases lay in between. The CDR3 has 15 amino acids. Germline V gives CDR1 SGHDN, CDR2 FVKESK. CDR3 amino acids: CASSRFKATNEKLFF. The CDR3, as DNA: TGTGCCAGCAGCCGATTCAAGGCCACTAATGAAAAACTGTTTTTT.

The CDR3 sequence is CASSVQGSGNTIYF. The CDR3 region has the DNA TGTGCCAGCAGTGTACAGGGTTCTGGAAACACCATATATTTT. The chain combines TRBV6-6 with TRBJ1-3; TRBD1 might be the D (6 bases). This CDR3 spans 14 amino acids. Trimming removed 5 bases from V and 1 base from J, with 9 bases in between. Germline V gene sequence: CDR1 MNHNY, CDR2 SVGAGI (reference sequence).

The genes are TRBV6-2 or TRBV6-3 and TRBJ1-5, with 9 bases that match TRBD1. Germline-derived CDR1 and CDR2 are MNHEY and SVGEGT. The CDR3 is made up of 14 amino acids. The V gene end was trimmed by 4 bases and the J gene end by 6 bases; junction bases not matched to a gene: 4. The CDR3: CASSSTGGVQPQHF. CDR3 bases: TGTGCCAGCAGTTCCACAGGGGGCGTTCAGCCCCAGCATTTT.

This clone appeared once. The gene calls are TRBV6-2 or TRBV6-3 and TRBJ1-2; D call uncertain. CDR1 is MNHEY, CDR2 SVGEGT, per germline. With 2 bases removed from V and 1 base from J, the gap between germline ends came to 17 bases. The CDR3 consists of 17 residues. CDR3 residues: CASSYGRSINLNYGYTF. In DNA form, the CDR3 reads TGTGCCAGCAGTTACGGACGGTCGATTAACCTTAACTATGGCTACACCTTC.

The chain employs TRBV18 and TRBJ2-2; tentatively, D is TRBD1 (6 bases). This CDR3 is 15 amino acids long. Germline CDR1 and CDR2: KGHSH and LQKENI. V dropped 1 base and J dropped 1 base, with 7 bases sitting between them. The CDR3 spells CASSPRGQNTGELFF. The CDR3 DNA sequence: TGTGCCAGCTCACCACGGGGACAGAACACCGGGGAGCTGTTTTTT.

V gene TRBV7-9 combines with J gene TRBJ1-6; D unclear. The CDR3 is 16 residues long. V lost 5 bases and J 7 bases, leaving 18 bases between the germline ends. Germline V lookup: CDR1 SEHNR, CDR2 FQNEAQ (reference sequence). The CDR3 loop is CASSPRPTLGNSPLHF. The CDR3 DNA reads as TGTGCCAGCAGCCCTAGGCCCACTCTCGGCAATTCACCCCTCCACTTT.

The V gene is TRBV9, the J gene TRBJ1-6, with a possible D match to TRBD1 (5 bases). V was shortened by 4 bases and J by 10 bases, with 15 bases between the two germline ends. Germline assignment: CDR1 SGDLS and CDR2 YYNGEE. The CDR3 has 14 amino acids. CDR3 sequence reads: CASSSRQGSSPLHF. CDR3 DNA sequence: TGTGCCAGCAGCTCCCGGCAGGGATCATCACCCCTCCACTTT. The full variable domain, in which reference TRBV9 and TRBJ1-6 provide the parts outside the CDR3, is DSGVTQTPKHLITATGQRVTLRCSPRSGDLSVYWYQQSLDQGLQFLIQYYNGEERAKGNILERFSAQQFPDLHSELNLSSLELGDSALYFCASSSRQGSSPLHFGNGTRLTVT.

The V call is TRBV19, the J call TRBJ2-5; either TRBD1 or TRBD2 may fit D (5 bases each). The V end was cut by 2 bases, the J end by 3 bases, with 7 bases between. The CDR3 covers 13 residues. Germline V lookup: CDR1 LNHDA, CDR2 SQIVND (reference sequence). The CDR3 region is CASSIRGEETQYF. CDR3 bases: TGTGCCAGTAGTATAAGAGGGGAAGAGACCCAGTACTTC.

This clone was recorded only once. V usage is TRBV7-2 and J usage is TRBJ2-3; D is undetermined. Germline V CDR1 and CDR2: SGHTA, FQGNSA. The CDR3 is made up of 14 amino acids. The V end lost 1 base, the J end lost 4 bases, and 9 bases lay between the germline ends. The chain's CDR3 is CASSLEKVSDTQYF. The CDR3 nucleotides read TGTGCCAGCAGCTTAGAGAAGGTCTCAGATACGCAGTATTTT. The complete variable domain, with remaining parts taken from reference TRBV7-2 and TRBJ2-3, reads GAGVSQSPSNKVTEKGKDVELRCDPISGHTALYWYRQSLGQGLEFLIYFQGNSAPDKSGLPSDRFSAERTGGSVSTLTIQRTQQEDSAVYLCASSLEKVSDTQYFGPGTRLTVL.

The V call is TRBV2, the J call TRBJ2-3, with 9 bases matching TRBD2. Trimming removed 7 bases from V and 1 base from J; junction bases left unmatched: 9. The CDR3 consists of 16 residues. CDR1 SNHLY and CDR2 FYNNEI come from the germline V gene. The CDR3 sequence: CASNGLSGSGTDTQYF. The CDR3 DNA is TGTGCCAGCAACGGGCTTAGCGGGAGTGGCACAGATACGCAGTATTTT.

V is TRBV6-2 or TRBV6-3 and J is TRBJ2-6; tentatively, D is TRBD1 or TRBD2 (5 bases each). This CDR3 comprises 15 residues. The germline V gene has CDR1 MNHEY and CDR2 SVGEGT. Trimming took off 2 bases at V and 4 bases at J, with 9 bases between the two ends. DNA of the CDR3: TGTGCCAGCAGTTACGAGGGGCAAGGGGCCAACGTCCTGACTTTC. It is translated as CASSYEGQGANVLTF.

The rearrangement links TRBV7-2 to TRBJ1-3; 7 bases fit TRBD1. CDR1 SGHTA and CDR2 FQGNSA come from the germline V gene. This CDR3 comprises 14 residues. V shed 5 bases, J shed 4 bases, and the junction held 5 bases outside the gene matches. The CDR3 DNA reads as TGTGCCAGCAGCCCCCAGGGGGGAGGAAACACCATATATTTT. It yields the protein CASSPQGGGNTIYF.

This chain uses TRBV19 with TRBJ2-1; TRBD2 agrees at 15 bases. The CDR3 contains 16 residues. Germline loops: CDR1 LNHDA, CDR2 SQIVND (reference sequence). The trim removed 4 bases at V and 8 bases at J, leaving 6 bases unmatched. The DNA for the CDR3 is TGTGCCAGTAGTACTCCCGGGACTAGCGGGAGGTATGAGCAGTTCTTC. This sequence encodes CASSTPGTSGRYEQFF.

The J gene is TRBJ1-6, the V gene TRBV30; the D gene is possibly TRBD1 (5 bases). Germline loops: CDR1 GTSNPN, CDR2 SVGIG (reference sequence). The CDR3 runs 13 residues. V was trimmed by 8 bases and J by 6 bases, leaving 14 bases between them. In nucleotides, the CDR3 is TGTGCCGCCGTGGAGGGGCCTAATTCACCCCTCCACTTT. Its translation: CAAVEGPNSPLHF.

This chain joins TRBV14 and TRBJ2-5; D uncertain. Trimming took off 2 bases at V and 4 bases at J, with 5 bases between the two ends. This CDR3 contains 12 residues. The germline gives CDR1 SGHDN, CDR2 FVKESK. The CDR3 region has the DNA TGTGCCAGCAGCCAATATTCAGAGACCCAGTACTTC. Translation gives CASSQYSETQYF.

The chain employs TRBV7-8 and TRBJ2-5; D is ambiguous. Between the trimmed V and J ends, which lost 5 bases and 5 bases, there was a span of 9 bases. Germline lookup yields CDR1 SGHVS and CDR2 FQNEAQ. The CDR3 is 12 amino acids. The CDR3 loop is CASSPGRETQYF. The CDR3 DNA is TGTGCCAGCAGCCCCGGTAGGGAGACCCAGTACTTC.

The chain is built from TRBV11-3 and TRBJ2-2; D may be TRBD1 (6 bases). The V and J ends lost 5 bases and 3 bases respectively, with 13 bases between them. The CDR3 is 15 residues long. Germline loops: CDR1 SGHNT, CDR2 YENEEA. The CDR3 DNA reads TGTGCCAGCAGCCTTGGGCAGGGGTACACCGGGGAGCTGTTTTTT. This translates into CASSLGQGYTGELFF.

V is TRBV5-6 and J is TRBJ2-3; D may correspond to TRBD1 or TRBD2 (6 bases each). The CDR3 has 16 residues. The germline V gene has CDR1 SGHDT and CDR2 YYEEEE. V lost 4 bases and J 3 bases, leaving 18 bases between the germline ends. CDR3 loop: CASSVTFGGRTDTQYF. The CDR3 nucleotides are TGTGCCAGCAGCGTTACGTTTGGGGGGCGGACAGATACGCAGTATTTT.

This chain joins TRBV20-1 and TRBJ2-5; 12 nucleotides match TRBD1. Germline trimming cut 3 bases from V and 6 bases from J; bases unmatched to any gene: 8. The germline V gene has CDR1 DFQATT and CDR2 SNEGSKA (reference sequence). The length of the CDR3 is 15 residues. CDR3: CSASPGQGAGKTQYF. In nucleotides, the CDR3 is TGCAGTGCTAGTCCGGGACAGGGGGCGGGTAAGACCCAGTACTTC.

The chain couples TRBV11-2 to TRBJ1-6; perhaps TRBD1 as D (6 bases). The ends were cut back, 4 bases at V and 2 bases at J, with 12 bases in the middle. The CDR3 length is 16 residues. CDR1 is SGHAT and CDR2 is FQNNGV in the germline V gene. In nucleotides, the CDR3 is TGTGCCAGCAGCTCCCTCGGGACAACCTATAATTCACCCCTCCACTTT. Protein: CASSSLGTTYNSPLHF.